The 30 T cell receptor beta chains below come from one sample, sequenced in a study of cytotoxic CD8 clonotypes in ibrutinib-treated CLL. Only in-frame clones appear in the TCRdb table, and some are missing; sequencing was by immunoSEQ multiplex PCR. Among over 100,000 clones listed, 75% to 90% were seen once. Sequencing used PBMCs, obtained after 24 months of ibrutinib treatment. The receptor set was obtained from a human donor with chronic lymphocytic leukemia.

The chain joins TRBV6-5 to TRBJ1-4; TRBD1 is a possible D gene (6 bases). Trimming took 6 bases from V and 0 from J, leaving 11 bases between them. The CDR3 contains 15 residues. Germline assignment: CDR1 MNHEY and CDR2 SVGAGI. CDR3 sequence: CASRGSGATNEKLFF. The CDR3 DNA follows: TGTGCCAGCAGGGGATCAGGGGCAACTAATGAAAAACTGTTTTTT.

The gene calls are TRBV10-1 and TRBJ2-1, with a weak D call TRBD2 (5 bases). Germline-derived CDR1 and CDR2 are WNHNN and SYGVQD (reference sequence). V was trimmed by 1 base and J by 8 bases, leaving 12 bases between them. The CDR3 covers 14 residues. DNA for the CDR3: TGCGCCAGCAGTGAGTATATAGCGTTTGATGAGCAGTTCTTC. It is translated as CASSEYIAFDEQFF.

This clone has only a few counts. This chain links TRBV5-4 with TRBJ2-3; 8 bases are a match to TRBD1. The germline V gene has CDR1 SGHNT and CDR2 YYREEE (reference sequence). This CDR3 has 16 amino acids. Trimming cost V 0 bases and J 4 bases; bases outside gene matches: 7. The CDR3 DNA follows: TGTGCCAGCAGCTTGGCCGGCAGGGGGCAGGCAGATACGCAGTATTTT. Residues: CASSLAGRGQADTQYF.

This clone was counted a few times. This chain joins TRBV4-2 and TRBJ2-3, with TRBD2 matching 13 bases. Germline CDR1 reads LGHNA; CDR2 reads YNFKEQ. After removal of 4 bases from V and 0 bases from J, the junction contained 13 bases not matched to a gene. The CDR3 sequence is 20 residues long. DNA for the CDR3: TGTGCCAGCAGCCCCGGACTAGCGGGAGCAACTCGATCTAGCACAGATACGCAGTATTTT. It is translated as CASSPGLAGATRSSTDTQYF.

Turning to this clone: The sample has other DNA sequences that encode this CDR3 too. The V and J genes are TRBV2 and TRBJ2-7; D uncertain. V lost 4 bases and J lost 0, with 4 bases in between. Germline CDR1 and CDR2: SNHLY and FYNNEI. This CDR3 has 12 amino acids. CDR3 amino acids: CASSGDSYEQYF. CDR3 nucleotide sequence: TGTGCCAGCAGTGGGGACTCCTACGAGCAGTACTTC.

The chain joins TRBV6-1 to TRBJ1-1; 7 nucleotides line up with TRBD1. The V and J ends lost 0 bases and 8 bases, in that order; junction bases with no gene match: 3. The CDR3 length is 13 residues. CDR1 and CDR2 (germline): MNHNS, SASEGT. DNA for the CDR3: TGTGCCAGCAGTGAAGCAGGGGGCGTCGAAGCTTTCTTT. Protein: CASSEAGGVEAFF.

CDR3 sequence reads: CASRPGQGLAEAFF. CDR3 DNA sequence: TGTGCCAGTAGGCCGGGACAGGGTTTGGCTGAAGCTTTCTTT. The V call is TRBV7-9, the J call TRBJ1-1; 9 bases agree with TRBD1. The ends lost 9 bases at V and 6 bases at J; junction bases unmatched: 11. Germline CDR1 SEHNR, CDR2 FQNEAQ (reference sequence). The CDR3 is made up of 14 amino acids.

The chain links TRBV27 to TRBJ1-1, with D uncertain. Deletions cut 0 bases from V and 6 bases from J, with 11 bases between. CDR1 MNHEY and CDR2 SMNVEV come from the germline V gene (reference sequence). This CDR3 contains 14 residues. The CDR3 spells CASSLSPGISEAFF. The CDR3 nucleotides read TGTGCCAGCAGTTTATCACCCGGCATTTCTGAAGCTTTCTTT.

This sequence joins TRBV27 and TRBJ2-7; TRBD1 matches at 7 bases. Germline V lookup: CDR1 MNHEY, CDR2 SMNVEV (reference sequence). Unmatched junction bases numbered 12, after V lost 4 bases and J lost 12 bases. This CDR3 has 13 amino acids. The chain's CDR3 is CASSSTHQGVRYF. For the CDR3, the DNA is TGTGCCAGCAGTTCAACGCATCAGGGGGTGAGGTACTTC.

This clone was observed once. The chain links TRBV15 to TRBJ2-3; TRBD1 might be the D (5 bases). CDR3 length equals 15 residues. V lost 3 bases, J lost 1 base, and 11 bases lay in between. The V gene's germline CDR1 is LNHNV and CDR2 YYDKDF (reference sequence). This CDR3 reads CATSRDTSRTDTQYF. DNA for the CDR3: TGTGCCACCAGCAGGGACACCTCCCGCACAGATACGCAGTATTTT.

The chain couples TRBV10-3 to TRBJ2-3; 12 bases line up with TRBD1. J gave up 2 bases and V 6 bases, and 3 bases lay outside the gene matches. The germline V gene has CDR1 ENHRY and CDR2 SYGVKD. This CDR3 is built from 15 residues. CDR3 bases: TGTGCCATCAGGGGGACAGGGGGCAACACAGATACGCAGTATTTT. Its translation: CAIRGTGGNTDTQYF.

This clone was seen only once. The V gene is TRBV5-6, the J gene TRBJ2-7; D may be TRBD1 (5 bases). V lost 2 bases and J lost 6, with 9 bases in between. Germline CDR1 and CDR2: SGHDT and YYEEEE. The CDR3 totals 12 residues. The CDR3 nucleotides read TGTGCCAGCAGCTTTCAGGGTCGCGAGCAGTACTTC. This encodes CASSFQGREQYF. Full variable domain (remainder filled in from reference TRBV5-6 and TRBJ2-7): DAGVTQSPTHLIKTRGQQVTLRCSPKSGHDTVSWYQQALGQGPQFIFQYYEEEERQRGNFPDRFSGHQFPNYSSELNVNALLLGDSALYLCASSFQGREQYFGPGTRLTVT.

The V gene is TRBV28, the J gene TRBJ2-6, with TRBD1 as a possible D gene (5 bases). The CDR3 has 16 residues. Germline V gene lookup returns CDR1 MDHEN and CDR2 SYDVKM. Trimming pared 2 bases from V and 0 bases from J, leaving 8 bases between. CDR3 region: CASSLTQGSGANVLTF. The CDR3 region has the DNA TGTGCCAGCAGTTTAACCCAGGGCTCTGGGGCCAACGTCCTGACTTTC.

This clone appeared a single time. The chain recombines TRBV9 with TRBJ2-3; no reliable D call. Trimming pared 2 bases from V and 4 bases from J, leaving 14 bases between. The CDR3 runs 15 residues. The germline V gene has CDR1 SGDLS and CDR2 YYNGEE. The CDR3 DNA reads TGTGCCAGCAGCGTCCTTAGTAGAAGCGCAGATACGCAGTATTTT. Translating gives CASSVLSRSADTQYF.

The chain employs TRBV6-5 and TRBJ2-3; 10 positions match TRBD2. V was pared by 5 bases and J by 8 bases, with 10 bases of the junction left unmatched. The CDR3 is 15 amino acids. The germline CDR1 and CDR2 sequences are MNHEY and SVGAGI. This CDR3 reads CASSKRGGPSGTQYF. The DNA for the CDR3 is TGTGCCAGCAGTAAGCGGGGGGGCCCGTCAGGTACGCAGTATTTT.

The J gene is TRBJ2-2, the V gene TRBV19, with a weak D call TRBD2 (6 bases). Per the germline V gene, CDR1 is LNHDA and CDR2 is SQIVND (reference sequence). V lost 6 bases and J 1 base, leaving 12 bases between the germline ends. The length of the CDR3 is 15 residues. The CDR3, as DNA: TGTGCCAGTAGCCCCGGGACTTGGAACACCGGGGAGCTGTTTTTT. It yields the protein CASSPGTWNTGELFF.

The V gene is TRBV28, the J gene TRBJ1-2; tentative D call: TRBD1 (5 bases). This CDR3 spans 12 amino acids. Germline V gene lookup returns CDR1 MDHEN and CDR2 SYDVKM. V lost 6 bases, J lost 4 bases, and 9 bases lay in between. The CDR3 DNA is TGTGCCAGCAGCTTTGACAGCTATGGCTACACCTTC. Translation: CASSFDSYGYTF.

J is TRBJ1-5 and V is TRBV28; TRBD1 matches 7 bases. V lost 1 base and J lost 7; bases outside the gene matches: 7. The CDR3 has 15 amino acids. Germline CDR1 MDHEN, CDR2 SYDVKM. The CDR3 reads CASSLSSQGKQPQHF. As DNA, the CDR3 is TGTGCCAGCAGTTTATCTTCACAGGGGAAGCAGCCCCAGCATTTT.

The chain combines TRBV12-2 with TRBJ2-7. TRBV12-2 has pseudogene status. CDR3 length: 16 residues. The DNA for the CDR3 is TGTGCAAGTCGCACAGACAACCGAGGGGCTCCCTACGAGCAGTACTTC. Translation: CASRTDNRGAPYEQYF.

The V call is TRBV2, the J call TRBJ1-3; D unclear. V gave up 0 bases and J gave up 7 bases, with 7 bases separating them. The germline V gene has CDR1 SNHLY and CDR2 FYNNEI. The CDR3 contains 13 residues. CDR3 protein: CASSEAEGNTIYF. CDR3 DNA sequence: TGTGCCAGCAGTGAAGCGGAAGGGAACACCATATATTTT. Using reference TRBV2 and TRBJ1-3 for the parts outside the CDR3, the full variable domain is EPEVTQTPSHQVTQMGQEVILRCVPISNHLYFYWYRQILGQKVEFLVSFYNNEISEKSEIFDDQFSVERPDGSNFTLKIRSTKLEDSAMYFCASSEAEGNTIYFGEGSWLTVV.

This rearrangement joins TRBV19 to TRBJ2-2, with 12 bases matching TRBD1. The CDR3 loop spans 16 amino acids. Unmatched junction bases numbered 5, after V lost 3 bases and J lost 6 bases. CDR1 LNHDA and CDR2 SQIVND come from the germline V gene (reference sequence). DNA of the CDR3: TGTGCCAGTAGTATGGGACAGGGGGCCTTAGCCGGGGAGCTGTTTTTT. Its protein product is CASSMGQGALAGELFF.

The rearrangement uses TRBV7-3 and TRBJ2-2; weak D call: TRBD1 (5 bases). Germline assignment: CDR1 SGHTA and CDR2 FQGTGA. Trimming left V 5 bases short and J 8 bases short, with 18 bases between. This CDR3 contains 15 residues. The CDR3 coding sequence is TGTGCCAGCAGCCCGAGCCCAGGGATCTGGGGGGAGCTGTTTTTT. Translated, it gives CASSPSPGIWGELFF.

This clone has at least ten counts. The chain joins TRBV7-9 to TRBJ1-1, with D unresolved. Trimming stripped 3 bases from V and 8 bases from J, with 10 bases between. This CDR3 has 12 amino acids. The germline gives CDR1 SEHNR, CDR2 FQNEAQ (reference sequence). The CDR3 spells CASSFEVGEAFF. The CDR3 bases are TGTGCCAGCAGCTTTGAGGTTGGCGAAGCTTTCTTT.

The CDR3: CASSLRLAGLRYEQYF. The DNA for the CDR3 is TGCGCCAGCAGCTTGAGACTAGCGGGACTCCGCTACGAGCAGTACTTC. The chain joins TRBV5-1 to TRBJ2-7; 11 nucleotides align to TRBD2. After removal of 1 base from V and 3 bases from J, the junction contained 6 bases not matched to a gene. The CDR3 totals 16 residues. Germline V gene data show CDR1 as SGHRS and CDR2 as YFSETQ.

The CDR3 coding sequence is TGTGCCAGCAGTCCGCCGACAGGGCTCTACGAGCAGTACTTC. This sequence encodes CASSPPTGLYEQYF. V and J are TRBV28 and TRBJ2-7, with 7 bases fitting TRBD1. Trimming at V came to 5 bases and at J to 3 bases, leaving 7 bases not matched to a gene. From germline, CDR1 is MDHEN and CDR2 SYDVKM. This CDR3 is 14 amino acids long.

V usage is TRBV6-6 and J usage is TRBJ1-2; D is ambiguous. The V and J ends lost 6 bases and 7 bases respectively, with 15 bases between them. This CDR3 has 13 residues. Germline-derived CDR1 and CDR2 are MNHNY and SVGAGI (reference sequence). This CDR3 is CASRAGGRGGYTF. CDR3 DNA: TGTGCCAGCAGGGCAGGTGGGCGAGGTGGCTACACCTTC.

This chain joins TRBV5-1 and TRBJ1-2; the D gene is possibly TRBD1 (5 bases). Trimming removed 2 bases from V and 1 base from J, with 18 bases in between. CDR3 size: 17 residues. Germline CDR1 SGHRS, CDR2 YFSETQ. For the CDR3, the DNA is TGCGCCAGCAGCTTACAGGTTGTAGGAGGAGGTAACTATGGCTACACCTTC. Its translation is CASSLQVVGGGNYGYTF.

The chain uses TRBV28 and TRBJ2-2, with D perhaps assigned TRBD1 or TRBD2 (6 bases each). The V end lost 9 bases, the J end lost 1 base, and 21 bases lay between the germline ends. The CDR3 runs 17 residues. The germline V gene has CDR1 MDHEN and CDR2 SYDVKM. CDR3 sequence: CASQLRTGRGNTGELFF. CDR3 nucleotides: TGTGCCAGTCAGCTCCGAACAGGGCGGGGGAACACCGGGGAGCTGTTTTTT.

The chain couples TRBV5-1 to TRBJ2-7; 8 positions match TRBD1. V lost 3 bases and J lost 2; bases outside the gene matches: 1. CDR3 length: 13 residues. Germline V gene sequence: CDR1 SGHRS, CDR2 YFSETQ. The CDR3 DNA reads TGCGCCAGCAGCTGGACAGGGACCTACGAGCAGTACTTC. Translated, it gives CASSWTGTYEQYF.

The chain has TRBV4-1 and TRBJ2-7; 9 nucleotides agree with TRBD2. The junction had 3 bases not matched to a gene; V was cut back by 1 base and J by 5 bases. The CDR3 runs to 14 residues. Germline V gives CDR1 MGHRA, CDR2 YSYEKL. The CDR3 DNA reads TGCGCCAGCAGCCAAGGCGGGGGGGGCCACGAGCAGTACTTC. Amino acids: CASSQGGGGHEQYF.